This is a list of T cell receptor beta chains from one sample in a study of molecular identifiers for immune sequencing clone quantification. TCRdb re-analysed the PCR reads in MiXCR, keeping a single row per CDR3 protein. The repertoire holds around 480,000 distinct CDR3 sequences, with 20% to 25% as singletons. Input material: naive CD8+ T cells from blood, with Jurkat cell RNA spiked in. These receptors were collected from a human donor in good health. Some libraries in this study had Jurkat cell RNA spiked in. Each CDR3 is given with its conserved first and last residue. Fields, in order: V gene, clone size, J gene, D gene, CDR3 DNA, CDR3 protein. The D gene is left open where the match is weak. Part of the rows lack a size; the others show once, few, many or a class for expanded clones.

V gene: TRBV28; clone size: many; J gene: TRBJ2-7; D gene: TRBD1; CDR3 DNA: TGTGCCAGCAAGCGTTACAGGGGGCCCTCCGAGCAGTACTTC; CDR3 protein: CASKRYRGPSEQYF
V gene: TRBV30; clone size: many; J gene: TRBJ1-1; D gene: TRBD1; CDR3 DNA: TGTGCCTGGAACAGGGGCACTGAAGCTTTCTTT; CDR3 protein: CAWNRGTEAFF
V gene: TRBV6-5; clone size: many; J gene: TRBJ1-1; D gene: .; CDR3 DNA: TGTGCCAGCAGTTACTCCTCCCTCGTGGGGACAACTGAAGCTTTCTTT; CDR3 protein: CASSYSSLVGTTEAFF
V gene: TRBV4-3; clone size: many; J gene: TRBJ2-7; D gene: TRBD2; CDR3 DNA: TGCGCCAGCAGCCAAGAGCCTCTGTTTGCGGGAGTTCCCTCCTACGAGCAGTACTTC; CDR3 protein: CASSQEPLFAGVPSYEQYF
V gene: TRBV13; clone size: many; J gene: TRBJ2-3; D gene: TRBD2; CDR3 DNA: TGTGCCAGCAGCTTGGGACTAGCCGCTCACGGTACGCAGTATTTT; CDR3 protein: CASSLGLAAHGTQYF
V gene: TRBV4-3; clone size: few; J gene: TRBJ2-3; D gene: TRBD2; CDR3 DNA: TGCGCCAGCAGCCAAGATACGGCTAGCGGGAGTATGGGCACAGATACGCAGTATTTT; CDR3 protein: CASSQDTASGSMGTDTQYF
V gene: TRBV7-9; clone size: many; J gene: TRBJ2-3; D gene: .; CDR3 DNA: TGTGCCAGCAGCGAGGACTTCCGCACAGATACGCAGTATTTT; CDR3 protein: CASSEDFRTDTQYF
V gene: TRBV7-9; clone size: many; J gene: TRBJ2-6; D gene: .; CDR3 DNA: TGTGCCAGCAGCGCCACAGGGAGCTCTGGGGCCAACGTCCTGACTTTC; CDR3 protein: CASSATGSSGANVLTF
V gene: TRBV25-1; clone size: .; J gene: TRBJ2-1; D gene: .; CDR3 DNA: TGTGCCAGCAGTGGCGCCGGAGGGTACAATGAGCAGTTCTTC; CDR3 protein: CASSGAGGYNEQFF
V gene: TRBV30; clone size: few; J gene: TRBJ1-5; D gene: .; CDR3 DNA: TGTGCCTGTCAAAAAGTAGGGGTAGTGGACAATCAGCCCCAGCATTTT; CDR3 protein: CACQKVGVVDNQPQHF
V gene: TRBV27; clone size: .; J gene: TRBJ2-5; D gene: .; CDR3 DNA: TGTGCCAGCAGTTTGTGGTCTCAAGAGACCCAGTACTTC; CDR3 protein: CASSLWSQETQYF
V gene: TRBV13; clone size: many; J gene: TRBJ2-3; D gene: .; CDR3 DNA: TGTGCCAGCAGCCCCTCCCCAGATACGCAGTATTTT; CDR3 protein: CASSPSPDTQYF
V gene: TRBV12-3/TRBV12-4; clone size: few; J gene: TRBJ1-2; D gene: .; CDR3 DNA: TGTGCCAGCAGCCCGACGGGACGGAACTATGGCTACACCTTC; CDR3 protein: CASSPTGRNYGYTF
V gene: TRBV20-1; clone size: .; J gene: TRBJ2-7; D gene: .; CDR3 DNA: TGCAGTGCAGAGAGGACAGCCCCCTACGAGCAGTACTTC; CDR3 protein: CSAERTAPYEQYF
V gene: TRBV12-3/TRBV12-4; clone size: many; J gene: TRBJ2-7; D gene: .; CDR3 DNA: TGTGCCAGCAGTCCGAGGCAGGGTGCAAACTACGAGCAGTACTTC; CDR3 protein: CASSPRQGANYEQYF
V gene: TRBV25-1; clone size: many; J gene: TRBJ1-1; D gene: .; CDR3 DNA: TGTGCCAGCAGTGAATACATCGGACAGGAAGCTTTCTTT; CDR3 protein: CASSEYIGQEAFF
V gene: TRBV4-3; clone size: .; J gene: TRBJ2-2; D gene: TRBD1; CDR3 DNA: TGCGCCAGCAGCCAAGGCCCCGGGACAGTGAACACCGGGGAGCTGTTTTTT; CDR3 protein: CASSQGPGTVNTGELFF
V gene: TRBV12-3/TRBV12-4; clone size: .; J gene: TRBJ2-3; D gene: TRBD2; CDR3 DNA: TGTGCCTGCAGTTTGGGTAGCGGGGCAGATACGCAGTATTTT; CDR3 protein: CACSLGSGADTQYF
V gene: TRBV7-9; clone size: .; J gene: TRBJ2-7; D gene: .; CDR3 DNA: TGTGCCAGCAGCGTCGGCTCCTTCTACGAGCAGTACTTC; CDR3 protein: CASSVGSFYEQYF
V gene: TRBV3-1; clone size: .; J gene: TRBJ2-7; D gene: .; CDR3 DNA: TGTGCCAGCAGCTCAGGGAATCTCGGGAGCTACGAGCAGTACTTC; CDR3 protein: CASSSGNLGSYEQYF